Each of the 5 T cell receptor beta chains below was sequenced from the same sample in a study of beta chain features in type 1 diabetes. Findings and caveats of the study: Type 1 diabetes patients showed a moderate but significant shortening of TCRB CDR3s in all four CD4+ subsets.

All of the isolated RNA was reverse transcribed, so expressed TCRB transcripts were sequenced. Sequenced by immunoSEQ multiplex PCR; TCRdb stores in-frame clones only, minus some. The table lists 200,000 to 300,000 clones, roughly 11% of them singletons, with around 0.017% in the top ten. For these receptors, no antigen is known. The source material was naive CD4+ T cells from blood. The origin of the receptors is a man aged 30 to 39 with type 1 diabetes.

This clone has more than one count but fewer than ten. This chain connects TRBV18 to TRBJ2-5; D unclear. Germline CDR1 is KGHSH and CDR2 is LQKENI. The length of the CDR3 is 14 residues. The ends were cut back, 3 bases at V and 4 bases at J, with 12 bases in the middle. The CDR3 DNA follows: TGTGCCAGCTCACCCACCGAGGAGAGAGAGACCCAGTACTTC. This translates into CASSPTEERETQYF.

This clone occurred a few times. The chain uses TRBV5-4 and TRBJ1-1; D unclear. The CDR3 is 12 amino acids. Per germline, CDR1 SGHNT and CDR2 YYREEE (reference sequence). Deletions cut 1 base from V and 1 base from J, with 2 bases between. CDR3 sequence reads: CASSLRNTEAFF. As DNA, the CDR3 is TGTGCCAGCAGCTTGCGGAACACTGAAGCTTTCTTT. The full variable domain, completed using reference TRBV5-4 and TRBJ1-1, is ETGVTQSPTHLIKTRGQQVTLRCSSQSGHNTVSWYQQALGQGPQFIFQYYREEENGRGNFPPRFSGLQFPNYSSELNVNALELDDSALYLCASSLRNTEAFFGQGTRLTVV.

This clone was recorded a few times. This rearrangement joins TRBV29-1 to TRBJ2-6; D is uncertain. Per the germline V gene, CDR1 is SQVTM and CDR2 is ANQGSEA. CDR3 length equals 12 residues. V lost 4 bases and J lost 2, with 3 bases in between. The CDR3 DNA reads as TGCAGCGTTGTCACTGGGGCCAACGTCCTGACTTTC. This codes for CSVVTGANVLTF.

The chain employs TRBV5-4 and TRBJ2-5; tentatively, D is TRBD1 (6 bases). Germline values: CDR1 SGHNT, CDR2 YYREEE (reference sequence). The CDR3 runs to 14 residues. With 2 bases removed from V and 4 bases from J, the gap between germline ends came to 12 bases. Here the CDR3 reads CASSLKTGLETQYF. As DNA, the CDR3 is TGTGCCAGCAGCTTAAAAACAGGGTTAGAGACCCAGTACTTC. Full variable domain (rest looked up from reference TRBV5-4 and TRBJ2-5): ETGVTQSPTHLIKTRGQQVTLRCSSQSGHNTVSWYQQALGQGPQFIFQYYREEENGRGNFPPRFSGLQFPNYSSELNVNALELDDSALYLCASSLKTGLETQYFGPGTRLLVL.

This clone was observed a few times. V usage is TRBV5-1 and J usage is TRBJ1-4; D is ambiguous. Trimming cost V 4 bases and J 4 bases, with 20 bases left between them. The CDR3 loop spans 17 amino acids. Germline CDR1 is SGHRS and CDR2 is YFSETQ. The CDR3 here is CASSPGWGRAFNEKLFF. The CDR3 region has the DNA TGCGCCAGCAGCCCGGGGTGGGGTCGGGCTTTTAATGAAAAACTGTTTTTT.